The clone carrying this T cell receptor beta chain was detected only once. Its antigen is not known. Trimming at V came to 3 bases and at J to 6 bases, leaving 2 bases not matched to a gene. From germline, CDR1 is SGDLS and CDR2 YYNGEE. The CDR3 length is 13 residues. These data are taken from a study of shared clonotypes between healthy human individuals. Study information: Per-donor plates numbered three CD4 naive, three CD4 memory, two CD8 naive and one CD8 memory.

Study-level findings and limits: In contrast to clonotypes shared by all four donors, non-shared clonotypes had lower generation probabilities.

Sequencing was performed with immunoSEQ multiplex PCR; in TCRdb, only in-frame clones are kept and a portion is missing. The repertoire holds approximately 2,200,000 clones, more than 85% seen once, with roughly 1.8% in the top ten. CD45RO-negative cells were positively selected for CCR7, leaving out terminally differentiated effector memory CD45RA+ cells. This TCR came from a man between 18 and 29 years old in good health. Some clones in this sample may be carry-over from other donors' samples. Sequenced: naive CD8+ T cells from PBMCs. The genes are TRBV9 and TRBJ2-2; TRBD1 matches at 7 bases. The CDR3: CASSEGTAGELFF. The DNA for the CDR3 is TGTGCCAGCAGCGAGGGGACAGCCGGGGAGCTGTTTTTT.